A single sample is the source of the 30 T cell receptor beta chains below, sequenced in a study of metastatic and nonmetastatic thyroid tumors. MiXCR was used by TCRdb to re-call the PCR reads. The repertoire holds approximately 31,000 clones, with 25% to 35% as singletons. No patient had received any treatment before thyroid surgery. Sequenced material: blood. The receptors derive from a female donor with papillary thyroid cancer or a benign thyroid nodule (not recorded which). Some clones in this sample may be carry-over from other donors' samples.

This clone was detected many times. V and J are TRBV11-2 and TRBJ1-5; D might be TRBD1 (5 bases). This CDR3 is built from 16 residues. Germline CDR1 and CDR2: SGHAT and FQNNGV. V was trimmed by 0 bases and J by 5 bases, leaving 14 bases between them. CDR3 sequence (DNA): TGTGCCAGCAGCTTAGATAGGGGTCGGTCGGATCAGCCCCAGCATTTT. Encoded protein: CASSLDRGRSDQPQHF.

This chain links TRBV6-1 with TRBJ2-5; D possibly matches TRBD1 or TRBD2 (6 bases each). Trimming shortened V by 6 bases and J by 2 bases, and 22 bases separated the two germline ends. This CDR3 spans 17 amino acids. Germline V gene lookup returns CDR1 MNHNS and CDR2 SASEGT. This CDR3 is CASSHGPRGTLQETQYF. The CDR3 DNA follows: TGTGCCAGCAGCCACGGACCCCGCGGGACACTTCAAGAGACCCAGTACTTC.

A few counts support this clone. This chain links TRBV27 with TRBJ1-1, with a possible D match to TRBD1 (5 bases). Trimming cost V 2 bases and J 8 bases, with 18 bases left between them. CDR1 is MNHEY, CDR2 SMNVEV, per germline (reference sequence). This CDR3 contains 15 residues. For the CDR3, the DNA is TGTGCCAGCAGTTTAGAGAGCGCCCCGAAGGGGGAAGCTTTCTTT. It specifies CASSLESAPKGEAFF.

CDR3 bases: TGTGCCAGCAGCCCTCGGCTAGAGGATATAACCGGGGAGCTGTTTTTT. This sequence encodes CASSPRLEDITGELFF. V is TRBV14 and J is TRBJ2-2, with D uncertain. This CDR3 has 16 amino acids. Germline assignment: CDR1 SGHDN and CDR2 FVKESK. V gave up 4 bases and J gave up 5 bases, with 17 bases separating them.

The chain employs TRBV5-1 and TRBJ1-3; unclear D gene. V lost 0 bases to trimming and J lost 4 bases, with 8 bases between them. Germline assignment: CDR1 SGHRS and CDR2 YFSETQ. The CDR3 consists of 14 residues. CDR3 amino acids: CASSLEVTGNTIYF. The CDR3 DNA is TGCGCCAGCAGCTTGGAGGTCACGGGAAACACCATATATTTT.

This clone showed up just a few times. This rearrangement joins TRBV6-1 to TRBJ2-1; TRBD2 matches 12 bases. CDR1 and CDR2 (germline): MNHNS, SASEGT. V trimming: 2 bases; J trimming: 4 bases; junction bases outside the gene matches: 9. The CDR3 contains 18 residues. In DNA form, the CDR3 reads TGTGCCAGCAGTGAATATACTACGACTAGCGGGAGTTACAATGAGCAGTTCTTC. As protein: CASSEYTTTSGSYNEQFF.

This chain joins TRBV7-9 and TRBJ1-2; D ambiguous. The CDR3 is 14 residues long. Trimming cost V 9 bases and J 4 bases, with 18 bases left between them. Germline values: CDR1 SEHNR, CDR2 FQNEAQ (reference sequence). In DNA, the CDR3 is TGTGCCAGAAGATTACTGGCAGGAAGCTATGGCTACACCTTC. It is translated as CARRLLAGSYGYTF.

The CDR3 loop is CASSQAYEQYF. In DNA form, the CDR3 reads TGTGCCAGCAGCCAGGCATACGAGCAGTACTTC. The chain carries TRBV3-1 and TRBJ2-7; D is ambiguous. CDR3 length: 11 amino acids. Between the trimmed V and J ends, which lost 3 bases and 4 bases, there was a span of 4 bases. CDR1 is LGHDT, CDR2 YNNKEL, per germline (reference sequence).

This clone counts as medium-sized (0.01 to 0.1%). The CDR3 nucleotides read TGTGCCTGGAGTAGGGACAACTCCTACGAGCAGTACTTC. Amino acid sequence: CAWSRDNSYEQYF. The rearrangement links TRBV30 to TRBJ2-7, with D perhaps matching TRBD1 (6 bases). CDR3 length: 13 residues. CDR1 is GTSNPN, CDR2 SVGIG, per germline (reference sequence). The V and J ends lost 2 bases and 0 bases respectively, with 8 bases between them. Using reference TRBV30 and TRBJ2-7 for the parts outside the CDR3, the full variable domain is SQTIHQWPATLVQPVGSPLSLECTVEGTSNPNLYWYRQAAGRGLQLLFYSVGIGQISSEVPQNLSASRPQDRQFILSSKKLLLSDSGFYLCAWSRDNSYEQYFGPGTRLTVT.

This clone showed up many times. The rearrangement uses TRBV3-1 and TRBJ2-1; 12 positions agree with TRBD2. The J segment lost 7 bases and the V segment lost 1 base, leaving 5 bases of the junction unmatched. Germline V gives CDR1 LGHDT, CDR2 YNNKEL (reference sequence). The CDR3 has 16 residues. CDR3 bases: TGTGCCAGCAGCCAAGGACTAGCGGGAGTAGGGAATGAGCAGTTCTTC. The encoded protein is CASSQGLAGVGNEQFF.

The CDR3 sequence: CASSQEIQGPNQPQHF. The CDR3 DNA follows: TGCGCCAGCAGCCAAGAAATCCAGGGACCCAATCAGCCCCAGCATTTT. The V and J genes are TRBV4-1 and TRBJ1-5; D is possibly TRBD1 (5 bases). The CDR3 extends over 16 amino acids. In germline, CDR1 is MGHRA, CDR2 YSYEKL. The ends were cut back, 0 bases at V and 3 bases at J, with 12 bases in the middle.

Relative to its sample, this clone is medium-sized. The rearrangement uses TRBV24-1 and TRBJ2-2; 9 bases are a match to TRBD2. V shed 3 bases, J shed 6 bases, and the junction held 1 base outside the gene matches. Germline CDR1 reads KGHDR; CDR2 reads SFDVKD. This CDR3 comprises 14 residues. CDR3 in amino acids: CATSDEREAGELFF. DNA for the CDR3: TGTGCCACCAGTGATGAGCGGGAGGCCGGGGAGCTGTTTTTT.

V usage is TRBV11-2 and J usage is TRBJ1-3; perhaps TRBD1 as D (5 bases). This CDR3 has 14 amino acids. V lost 5 bases to trimming and J lost 3 bases, with 11 bases between them. Germline CDR1 and CDR2: SGHAT and FQNNGV. The CDR3, as DNA: TGTGCCAGCAGCCCCCAGGGAATTGGAAACACCATATATTTT. Translation gives CASSPQGIGNTIYF.

About this clone: At one boundary the junction diverges from the germline segment, which might be a read error. The V gene is TRBV20-1, the J gene TRBJ2-2; the D gene is possibly TRBD2 (5 bases). CDR1 is DFQATT, CDR2 SNEGSKA, per germline (reference sequence). This CDR3 has 13 amino acids. CDR3 nucleotides: TGCAGTGCTCATACCGGGAACACCGTGGAGCTGATTTTT. This codes for CSAHTGNTVELIF.

In this sample, this clone turned up many times. The chain combines TRBV28 with TRBJ1-1; D perhaps matches TRBD1 (5 bases). Germline CDR1 is MDHEN and CDR2 is SYDVKM. Trimming took off 6 bases at V and 0 bases at J, with 14 bases between the two ends. This CDR3 spans 15 amino acids. CDR3 sequence: CASRPPTVMNTEAFF. As DNA, the CDR3 is TGTGCCAGCAGACCACCGACAGTAATGAACACTGAAGCTTTCTTT.

In this sample, this clone turned up many times. The chain recombines TRBV28 with TRBJ2-1; D is possibly TRBD2 (6 bases). CDR1 and CDR2 from the germline V gene are MDHEN and SYDVKM. The CDR3 has 14 amino acids. The V end was cut by 5 bases, the J end by 10 bases, with 18 bases between. CDR3: CASSRDSAGREQFF. The CDR3 DNA is TGTGCCAGCAGTCGGGACTCCGCGGGTAGGGAGCAGTTCTTC.

The chain couples TRBV28 to TRBJ2-7; 9 bases match TRBD2. Germline V gene sequence: CDR1 MDHEN, CDR2 SYDVKM. This CDR3 is 16 amino acids long. Germline trimming cut 5 bases from V and 2 bases from J; bases unmatched to any gene: 10. The CDR3 DNA reads TGTGCCAGCAGTCTGACTCTAGCGGGGACCACCTACGAGCAGTACTTC. This encodes CASSLTLAGTTYEQYF.

This clone occurred many times. The chain carries TRBV6-6 and TRBJ2-6; D remains unclear. This CDR3 spans 15 amino acids. V lost 0 bases to trimming and J lost 2 bases, with 5 bases between them. CDR1 is MNHNY and CDR2 is SVGAGI in the germline V gene (reference sequence). CDR3 in DNA: TGTGCCAGCAGTTACTCCCGTCCTGGGGCCAACGTCCTGACTTTC. Translation gives CASSYSRPGANVLTF.

The chain carries TRBV18 and TRBJ2-7; D possibly corresponds to TRBD1 (6 bases). Trimming removed 3 bases at V and 5 bases at J, with 11 bases between. This CDR3 is 13 amino acids long. Germline values: CDR1 KGHSH, CDR2 LQKENI. The CDR3 region has the DNA TGTGCCAGCTCACCGGACAGCTCTAACGAGCAGTACTTC. It is translated as CASSPDSSNEQYF. Full variable domain (missing parts from reference TRBV18 and TRBJ2-7): NAGVMQNPRHLVRRRGQEARLRCSPMKGHSHVYWYRQLPEEGLKFMVYLQKENIIDESGMPKERFSAEFPKEGPSILRIQQVVRGDSAAYFCASSPDSSNEQYFGPGTRLTVT.

With regard to this clone: The junction departs from germline at one end; a sequencing error may be responsible. The V gene is TRBV6-1, the J gene TRBJ2-3, with D possibly TRBD2 on 6 matching bases. The CDR3 length is 16 residues. CDR1 and CDR2 (germline): MNHNS, SASEGT. CDR3 region: CSSSEEEGSPSDTQYF. The CDR3 region has the DNA TGTTCCAGCAGTGAAGAGGAGGGGTCGCCCTCAGATACGCAGTATTTT.

This clone occurred once. One end of the junction is discordant with germline, which a read error may explain. The genes are TRBV7-8 and TRBJ2-1; 7 positions agree with TRBD2. There are 15 residues in the CDR3. Per germline, CDR1 SGHVS and CDR2 FQNEAQ. CDR3 residues: CASSLAPGRSDDQFF. Written as DNA, the CDR3 is TGTGCCAGCAGCTTAGCCCCCGGGAGGTCCGATGACCAGTTCTTC.

This clone is deemed medium-sized (0.01 to 0.1%). The CDR3 protein is CAGTSTENTEAFF. CDR3 nucleotides: TGTGCCGGAACCTCCACAGAGAACACTGAAGCTTTCTTT. The rearrangement joins TRBV6-1 to TRBJ1-1; D is undetermined. The CDR3 sequence is 13 residues long. V was shortened by 11 bases and J by 1 base, with 14 bases between the two germline ends. Germline V CDR1 and CDR2: MNHNS, SASEGT.

This clone was picked up a small number of times. V and J are TRBV6-6 and TRBJ1-6, with 8 bases lining up with TRBD1. This CDR3 has 16 amino acids. The V gene's germline CDR1 is MNHNY and CDR2 SVGAGI (reference sequence). V dropped 3 bases and J dropped 10; count of bases not matched to a gene: 11. CDR3 in amino acids: CASSYKPRGLKSPLHF. The CDR3 DNA follows: TGTGCCAGCAGTTATAAACCCAGGGGGCTGAAATCACCCCTCCACTTT.

The CDR3 region is CASSPGRPNTGELFF. The CDR3 DNA follows: TGTGCCAGCTCACCAGGTCGCCCAAACACCGGGGAGCTGTTTTTT. V is TRBV18 and J is TRBJ2-2, with D unresolved. This CDR3 has 15 amino acids. V lost 2 bases, J lost 2 bases, and 9 bases lay in between. CDR1 is KGHSH and CDR2 is LQKENI in the germline V gene.

The chain joins TRBV11-3 to TRBJ2-1, with D possibly being TRBD2 (6 bases). Trimming took off 5 bases at V and 4 bases at J, with 12 bases between the two ends. Looked up from germline, CDR1 is SGHNT and CDR2 is YENEEA. The length of the CDR3 is 14 residues. CDR3 nucleotide sequence: TGTGCCAGCAGCCCCTTTCGGGAGTACAATGAGCAGTTCTTC. Translation: CASSPFREYNEQFF.

This clone has a count of ten or more. The CDR3, as DNA: TGTGCCAGTGATCGAGCCCCTCAGGGGATGACTGAAGCTTTCTTT. This gives the protein CASDRAPQGMTEAFF. This rearrangement joins TRBV19 to TRBJ1-1, with D possibly matching TRBD1 (6 bases). Germline V gene lookup returns CDR1 LNHDA and CDR2 SQIVND (reference sequence). Trimming shortened V by 8 bases and J by 5 bases, and 21 bases separated the two germline ends. CDR3 length: 15 amino acids.

V gene TRBV27 combines with J gene TRBJ2-3, with 8 bases lining up with TRBD1. CDR1 and CDR2 (germline): MNHEY, SMNVEV (reference sequence). Trimming took 5 bases from V and 15 from J; bases not matched to a gene: 13. There are 13 residues in the CDR3. The CDR3 DNA is TGTGCCAGCAGTCTCCCGGGCGGGACAGGAGTATATTTT. Translated, it gives CASSLPGGTGVYF.

There are many counts of this clone. The chain joins TRBV19 to TRBJ2-3; 8 bases are a match to TRBD1. The CDR3 runs to 16 residues. Germline V gene lookup returns CDR1 LNHDA and CDR2 SQIVND (reference sequence). Losses at the gene ends were 5 bases for V and 2 bases for J; bases not matched to a gene: 9. The CDR3 protein is CASSVRGQRNTDTQYF. CDR3 in DNA: TGTGCCAGTAGTGTCAGGGGGCAACGAAACACAGATACGCAGTATTTT.

This clone was counted between two and nine times. This sequence joins TRBV7-9 and TRBJ2-5; no definite D call. Deletions cut 0 bases from V and 0 bases from J, with 5 bases between. Looked up from germline, CDR1 is SEHNR and CDR2 is FQNEAQ (reference sequence). The CDR3 contains 14 residues. As DNA, the CDR3 is TGTGCCAGCAGCTTAGCGGCCTACCAAGAGACCCAGTACTTC. Translated: CASSLAAYQETQYF.

This clone has a count of ten or more. For the CDR3, the DNA is TGTGCCAGCAGCCGAGCGGGAAGCACAGATACGCAGTATTTT. Translating gives CASSRAGSTDTQYF. The genes are TRBV7-9 and TRBJ2-3, with 7 bases fitting TRBD2. The V segment lost 5 bases and the J segment 0 bases; nucleotides outside the gene matches: 2. Germline CDR1 and CDR2: SEHNR and FQNEAQ (reference sequence). This CDR3 contains 14 residues.